This TCR beta chain was sequenced in a study of regulatory T cells in long-lasting Graves disease. The ends lost 6 bases at V and 8 bases at J; junction bases unmatched: 8. Germline V gene lookup returns CDR1 SQVTM and CDR2 ANQGSEA. This CDR3 region has 13 residues. Time point denoted: persistent/refractory GD, antithyroid drugs over 5 years with positive TRAb. Extracted PBMC RNA gave rise to the TCR library. The study's findings and limits: Having only a small sample size may have limited accuracy. New patients shared approximately 930 public clonotypes, fewer than the roughly 2,600 shared by persistent patients. Persistent disease was characterized by preferential usage of TRBV28, TRBJ1-2 and TRBJ2-5.

HTBI primers from iRepertoire and Arm-PCR of CDR3 regions yielded the TCR beta libraries. Authors' processing steps: Samples revealed roughly 60 TRBV and roughly 15 TRBJ segments. TCRdb reprocessed the multiplex PCR reads with MiXCR, giving one entry per CDR3 protein. The V and J calls were determined by TCRdb, not by the authors. The sample includes 500,000 to 700,000 distinct CDR3 sequences, 25% to 35% seen only once; the top ten take under 55%. Worth noting for this clonotype: Antigen unknown.

This chain connects TRBV29-1 to TRBJ1-4; 8 positions agree with TRBD1. The source of this sequence is a female donor with Graves disease. The sequenced sample was peripheral blood mononuclear cells (PBMCs), obtained when the disease was refractory, from a patient treated with antithyroid drugs. As DNA, the CDR3 is TGCAGCGTCGTGACAGGGGTCCGGGAAAAACTGTTTTTT. Translating it yields CSVVTGVREKLFF.